The 3 T cell receptor beta chains presented below share a single source sample, sequenced in a study of CD8 T cells in Susac syndrome. RNA in amounts of roughly 0.5 to 1 ug was reverse transcribed with random hexamers. TCRdb re-derived calls from the immunoSEQ multiplex PCR reads in MiXCR, one entry per CDR3 protein. In the table there are about 190,000 distinct CDR3 sequences, approximately 94% of which are singletons. Sequences were obtained from CD4+ T cells from PBMCs. The receptors were gathered from a human donor with Susac syndrome.

This chain links TRBV5-1 with TRBJ1-2, with 8 bases lining up with TRBD1. Per germline, CDR1 SGHRS and CDR2 YFSETQ. Trimming cost V 2 bases and J 6 bases; bases outside gene matches: 9. The CDR3 loop spans 15 amino acids. CDR3: CASSFLQGAMDGYTF. DNA for the CDR3: TGCGCCAGCAGCTTTCTCCAGGGGGCGATGGATGGCTACACCTTC.

This clonotype was recorded once. This chain joins TRBV28 and TRBJ1-2, with D maybe TRBD1 (5 bases). Trimming removed 8 bases from V and 3 bases from J, with 19 bases in between. The CDR3 is 15 amino acids. The V gene's germline CDR1 is MDHEN and CDR2 SYDVKM. The CDR3, as DNA: TGTGCCAGCCGACCTACGGGGGTTCGGGACTATGGCTACACCTTC. Residues: CASRPTGVRDYGYTF.

With regard to this clonotype: A read error may produce the germline difference seen at one junction end. The chain has TRBV19 and TRBJ2-1; D may be TRBD2 (6 bases). The CDR3 totals 14 residues. Germline CDR1 reads LNHDA; CDR2 reads SQIVND (reference sequence). The CDR3 region is CASSRRGSHNEQFF. For the CDR3, the DNA is TGTGCCAGTAGTAGGAGGGGCTCCCACAATGAGCAGTTCTTC.